The 4 T cell receptor beta chains below come from one sample, sequenced in a study of PD-1 blockade in classical Hodgkin lymphoma (TCRdb year 2020). Explained via the paper, the time point label denotes: cycle 4 day 1 (C4D1), after five to seven weeks of nivolumab. Every trial patient had relapsed after autologous stem cell transplantation, and cohorts A, B and C differed in prior brentuximab vedotin exposure. The library was produced with the immunoSEQ multiplex PCR assay. TCRdb took this table from immuneACCESS and kept in-frame rearrangements with V and J called. Such tables lack part of the clones; where checked against another copy, unresolved V genes explain under half of the gap, and the rest is unexplained. For this sample there are about 27,000 clones; 72% appear just once. The leading ten clones occupy approximately 3.6% of the sample. Material: peripheral blood mononuclear cells (PBMCs), obtained before the fourth cycle of nivolumab. The receptors stem from a human donor with classical Hodgkin lymphoma.

V usage is TRBV7-6 and J usage is TRBJ2-5; 10 positions agree with TRBD2. The trim removed 4 bases at V and 1 base at J, leaving 3 bases unmatched. The CDR3 runs 15 residues. Germline V gene data show CDR1 as SGHVS and CDR2 as FNYEAQ. CDR3 amino acids: CASSSLAGAQETQYF. The DNA for the CDR3 is TGTGCCAGCAGCTCCCTAGCGGGGGCCCAAGAGACCCAGTACTTC.

The J gene is TRBJ2-7, the V gene TRBV6-4; D is ambiguous. The CDR3 extends over 10 amino acids. Trimming stripped 7 bases from V and 6 bases from J, with 7 bases between. From germline, CDR1 is MRHNA and CDR2 SNTAGT. CDR3 loop: CASIPGEQYF. The CDR3 DNA follows: TGTGCCAGCATTCCAGGCGAGCAGTACTTC.

V and J are TRBV18 and TRBJ1-5; 9 nucleotides match TRBD1. The CDR3 runs to 15 residues. With V trimmed by 3 bases and J by 7 bases, 7 bases remained unmatched. Germline V gives CDR1 KGHSH, CDR2 LQKENI. The CDR3 DNA is TGTGCCAGCTCACCGCGGACAGGGGTCGAGCAGCCCCAGCATTTT. Translating it yields CASSPRTGVEQPQHF.

The chain recombines TRBV5-1 with TRBJ2-6; a possible D gene is TRBD1 (5 bases). Germline CDR1 reads SGHRS; CDR2 reads YFSETQ. V was clipped by 0 bases and J by 4 bases, with 8 bases between them. This CDR3 has 15 residues. CDR3 residues: CASSLEGLGANVLTF. In DNA, the CDR3 is TGCGCCAGCAGCTTGGAGGGGTTAGGGGCCAACGTCCTGACTTTC.